The next 27 T cell receptor beta chains were all read from a single sample in a study of cytomegalovirus exposure and HLA in healthy donors. The PCR employed 60 Vbeta primers together with 13 Jbeta primers. The data were produced by immunoSEQ multiplex PCR, yet TCRdb's version contains in-frame clones alone and is incomplete. The sample yields under 150,000 clones, around 75% seen once. The specimen sequenced was PBMCs. These TCRs come from a young woman in good health and CMV-seronegative.

The chain joins TRBV6-5 to TRBJ2-7; 9 bases are a match to TRBD1. V lost 6 bases, J lost 4 bases, and 7 bases stayed unmatched. CDR3 length: 14 amino acids. Germline V gene sequence: CDR1 MNHEY, CDR2 SVGAGI. CDR3 residues: CASSAGTGLYEQYF. The CDR3 bases are TGTGCCAGCAGCGCCGGGACAGGGCTGTACGAGCAGTACTTC.

The CDR3 sequence: CASSQDPGDEQYF. In DNA form, the CDR3 reads TGTGCCAGCAGCCAAGATCCGGGGGACGAGCAGTACTTC. This chain connects TRBV14 to TRBJ2-7, with TRBD2 as a possible D gene (6 bases). V dropped 0 bases and J dropped 5 bases, with 8 bases sitting between them. The CDR3 is 13 residues long. The germline CDR1 and CDR2 sequences are SGHDN and FVKESK.

This clone was observed a handful of times. The rearrangement uses TRBV6-5 and TRBJ1-2; 8 bases agree with TRBD1. With V trimmed by 4 bases and J by 3 bases, 4 bases remained unmatched. The CDR3 covers 14 residues. Germline CDR1 reads MNHEY; CDR2 reads SVGAGI. The CDR3 region is CASSSRTGHYGYTF. The CDR3 nucleotides are TGTGCCAGCAGTTCCAGGACAGGGCACTATGGCTACACCTTC.

V and J are TRBV10-3 and TRBJ1-1; TRBD1 agrees at 10 bases. V lost 6 bases to trimming and J lost 10 bases; unmatched junction nucleotides: 11. CDR3 length equals 14 residues. Germline V lookup: CDR1 ENHRY, CDR2 SYGVKD. The CDR3 DNA sequence: TGTGCCATCAGCCAACCGGGACAGGGGAGAGTAGCTTTCTTT. It translates to CAISQPGQGRVAFF.

The chain joins TRBV30 to TRBJ1-6; 8 bases line up with TRBD1. Per germline, CDR1 GTSNPN and CDR2 SVGIG (reference sequence). This CDR3 contains 16 residues. The junction had 3 bases not matched to a gene; V was cut back by 2 bases and J by 0 bases. The CDR3 DNA reads as TGTGCCTGGAGTAGGACAGGGAGCTCCTATAATTCACCCCTCCACTTT. This encodes CAWSRTGSSYNSPLHF.

The rearrangement joins TRBV7-9 to TRBJ1-1; D is uncertain. This CDR3 has 12 residues. V was cut by 4 bases and J by 7 bases, with 10 bases left in between. Per germline, CDR1 SEHNR and CDR2 FQNEAQ (reference sequence). Here the CDR3 DNA reads TGTGCCAGCAGCTCCCCGGCGGGTGAAGCTTTCTTT. Its translation: CASSSPAGEAFF. Supplemented by reference TRBV7-9 and TRBJ1-1, the full variable domain reads DTGVSQNPRHKITKRGQNVTFRCDPISEHNRLYWYRQTLGQGPEFLTYFQNEAQLEKSRLLSDRFSAERPKGSFSTLEIQRTEQGDSAMYLCASSSPAGEAFFGQGTRLTVV.

V and J are TRBV5-6 and TRBJ1-6, with 7 bases lining up with TRBD1. Per the germline V gene, CDR1 is SGHDT and CDR2 is YYEEEE. CDR3 size: 13 residues. V trimming: 2 bases; J trimming: 11 bases; junction bases outside the gene matches: 4. The CDR3 DNA is TGTGCCAGCAGCTTCGGGACAGTTCCACCCCTCCACTTT. This codes for CASSFGTVPPLHF.

This clone showed up just a few times. The gene calls are TRBV7-2 and TRBJ2-3; 8 nucleotides match TRBD1. The germline gives CDR1 SGHTA, CDR2 FQGNSA. The V segment lost 5 bases and the J segment 7 bases; nucleotides outside the gene matches: 14. This CDR3 is 16 amino acids long. CDR3 residues: CASSVTGTGRPNTQYF. In DNA, the CDR3 is TGTGCCAGCAGCGTCACCGGGACAGGACGCCCGAATACGCAGTATTTT. Together with reference TRBV7-2 and TRBJ2-3, the CDR3 gives the full variable domain: GAGVSQSPSNKVTEKGKDVELRCDPISGHTALYWYRQSLGQGLEFLIYFQGNSAPDKSGLPSDRFSAERTGGSVSTLTIQRTQQEDSAVYLCASSVTGTGRPNTQYFGPGTRLTVL.

The chain combines TRBV19 with TRBJ1-2, with 7 bases matching TRBD1. This CDR3 is built from 14 residues. Germline loops: CDR1 LNHDA, CDR2 SQIVND (reference sequence). J was trimmed by 3 bases and V by 3 bases; bases with no gene match: 4. The CDR3 loop is CASSITGADYGYTF. The CDR3 DNA reads as TGTGCCAGTAGTATTACAGGGGCGGACTATGGCTACACCTTC.

The chain recombines TRBV5-6 with TRBJ1-5; 7 bases map to TRBD1. The CDR3 consists of 14 residues. In germline, CDR1 is SGHDT, CDR2 YYEEEE. The junction had 2 bases not matched to a gene; V was cut back by 2 bases and J by 3 bases. CDR3 amino acids: CASSLQGYNQPQHF. The CDR3 region has the DNA TGTGCCAGCAGCTTACAGGGGTACAATCAGCCCCAGCATTTT.

A remark on this clone: One end of the junction fails to match germline, which may point to a read error. The CDR3 loop reads CASSQEIWTENPDF. As DNA, the CDR3 is TGCGCCAGCAGCCAAGAGATATGGACAGAGAACCCCGACTTC. The chain combines TRBV4-1 with TRBJ2-7; possible D gene TRBD1, 6 bases. From germline, CDR1 is MGHRA and CDR2 YSYEKL. CDR3 length: 14 residues.

To note about this clone: Since no conserved phenylalanine or tryptophan closes the CDR3, a read error is the likely cause. This chain links TRBV30 with TRBJ1-2; D unresolved. CDR3 size: 13 residues. The germline CDR1 and CDR2 sequences are GTSNPN and SVGIG (reference sequence). V lost 3 bases and J 2 bases, leaving 10 bases between the germline ends. The CDR3 sequence is CAWRADRNYGYTV. Here the CDR3 DNA reads TGTGCCTGGAGGGCCGACCGGAACTATGGCTACACCGTC.

This clone was counted between two and nine times. The sample carries other DNA sequences with the same CDR3. The chain combines TRBV10-3 with TRBJ1-3; perhaps TRBD1 as D (6 bases). In germline, CDR1 is ENHRY, CDR2 SYGVKD. V lost 4 bases, J lost 1 base, and 14 bases lay in between. This CDR3 is built from 16 residues. CDR3 protein: CAISGQAEGSGNTIYF. CDR3 DNA: TGTGCCATCAGTGGACAGGCAGAAGGGTCTGGAAACACCATATATTTT.

The V gene is TRBV19, the J gene TRBJ2-3, with D possibly matching TRBD2 (5 bases). This CDR3 has 14 amino acids. Germline-derived CDR1 and CDR2 are LNHDA and SQIVND (reference sequence). V lost 4 bases, J lost 3 bases, and 11 bases lay in between. As DNA, the CDR3 is TGTGCCAGTAGTACCCGGGAATTAACAGATACGCAGTATTTT. Residues: CASSTRELTDTQYF.

The table lists this clone with a few counts. The chain is built from TRBV19 and TRBJ1-6; tentative D call: TRBD1 (5 bases). The V end lost 7 bases, the J end lost 7 bases, and 17 bases lay between the germline ends. Per the germline V gene, CDR1 is LNHDA and CDR2 is SQIVND (reference sequence). This CDR3 is built from 15 residues. The CDR3 DNA sequence: TGTGCCAGTAATCTCCAGGGTGCTGAAAATTCACCCCTCCACTTT. As protein: CASNLQGAENSPLHF. Full variable domain (remainder filled in from reference TRBV19 and TRBJ1-6): DGGITQSPKYLFRKEGQNVTLSCEQNLNHDAMYWYRQDPGQGLRLIYYSQIVNDFQKGDIAEGYSVSREKKESFPLTVTSAQKNPTAFYLCASNLQGAENSPLHFGNGTRLTVT.

The chain combines TRBV10-3 with TRBJ1-1; D uncertain. This CDR3 comprises 13 residues. The germline gives CDR1 ENHRY, CDR2 SYGVKD. Trimming left V 6 bases short and J 7 bases short, with 15 bases between. Written as DNA, the CDR3 is TGTGCCATCAGAGACGAGGTTAGCGGTGAAGCTTTCTTT. Its translation: CAIRDEVSGEAFF.

V and J are TRBV7-8 and TRBJ1-4; D is possibly TRBD1 (6 bases). Germline lookup yields CDR1 SGHVS and CDR2 FQNEAQ. V lost 5 bases and J 1 base, leaving 14 bases between the germline ends. CDR3 length: 16 amino acids. The CDR3 protein is CASSPRTRGTNEKLFF. In DNA, the CDR3 is TGTGCCAGCAGCCCTCGGACCAGGGGAACTAATGAAAAACTGTTTTTT. Full variable domain (outside the CDR3, taken from reference TRBV7-8 and TRBJ1-4): GAGVSQSPRYKVAKRGQDVALRCDPISGHVSLFWYQQALGQGPEFLTYFQNEAQLDKSGLPSDRFFAERPEGSVSTLKIQRTQQEDSAVYLCASSPRTRGTNEKLFFGSGTQLSVL.

The chain links TRBV27 to TRBJ1-2, with D maybe TRBD1 (6 bases). Germline V gives CDR1 MNHEY, CDR2 SMNVEV (reference sequence). This CDR3 is 14 amino acids long. V was trimmed by 4 bases and J by 5 bases, leaving 14 bases between them. Written as DNA, the CDR3 is TGTGCCAGCAGTTCACTTCGGCAGGGGTATGGCTACACCTTC. This encodes CASSSLRQGYGYTF.

The V gene is TRBV19, the J gene TRBJ2-7; D unclear. Germline CDR1 reads LNHDA; CDR2 reads SQIVND (reference sequence). V gave up 3 bases and J gave up 2 bases, with 11 bases separating them. This CDR3 contains 14 residues. Here the CDR3 reads CASSIPGRTYEQYF. The CDR3 DNA reads as TGTGCCAGTAGTATTCCGGGTCGCACCTACGAGCAGTACTTC.

This clone occurred a few times. CDR3 nucleotide sequence: TGTGCCAGCAGTTATAACCAGGATCTCTTGGGCAGTGAGCAGTTCTTC. Amino acids: CASSYNQDLLGSEQFF. The chain links TRBV6-5 to TRBJ2-1; D call uncertain. Germline-derived CDR1 and CDR2 are MNHEY and SVGAGI. This CDR3 region has 16 residues. V lost 3 bases, J lost 9 bases, and 21 bases lay in between.

The chain recombines TRBV28 with TRBJ1-3, with 9 bases identical to TRBD1. After removal of 3 bases from V and 4 bases from J, the junction contained 7 bases not matched to a gene. CDR3 length: 16 residues. Germline lookup yields CDR1 MDHEN and CDR2 SYDVKM. In nucleotides, the CDR3 is TGTGCCAGCAGTTTCGTCGGGACAGGGTGGGGAAACACCATATATTTT. Its protein is CASSFVGTGWGNTIYF.

This chain uses TRBV9 with TRBJ1-1; no definite D call. The CDR3 covers 14 residues. With 0 bases removed from V and 5 bases from J, the gap between germline ends came to 11 bases. Germline V gene data show CDR1 as SGDLS and CDR2 as YYNGEE. Written as DNA, the CDR3 is TGTGCCAGCAGCGTAGGTCCATCGGTAACTGAAGCTTTCTTT. Encoded protein: CASSVGPSVTEAFF.

This sequence joins TRBV27 and TRBJ2-2, with TRBD1 as a possible D gene (5 bases). V dropped 2 bases and J dropped 1 base, with 5 bases sitting between them. The CDR3 loop spans 14 amino acids. Germline CDR1 and CDR2: MNHEY and SMNVEV (reference sequence). Here the CDR3 reads CASSLGQNTGELFF. The CDR3, as DNA: TGTGCCAGCAGTTTAGGACAGAACACCGGGGAGCTGTTTTTT.

The CDR3 loop is CASSLGVSRGHEQYF. The CDR3 DNA follows: TGCGCCAGCAGCTTGGGTGTCTCCAGGGGGCACGAGCAGTACTTC. The gene calls are TRBV5-1 and TRBJ2-7; 8 bases align to TRBD1. Germline CDR1 SGHRS, CDR2 YFSETQ. V lost 0 bases and J lost 5; bases outside the gene matches: 7. The CDR3 totals 15 residues.

This chain links TRBV6-5 with TRBJ1-4, with D perhaps matching TRBD1 (5 bases). With 6 bases removed from V and 6 bases from J, the gap between germline ends came to 11 bases. This CDR3 spans 13 amino acids. Germline V gives CDR1 MNHEY, CDR2 SVGAGI. Here the CDR3 reads CASRAGKHEKLFF. The CDR3 nucleotides are TGTGCCAGCAGAGCAGGGAAACATGAAAAACTGTTTTTT.

The chain employs TRBV29-1 and TRBJ2-7; 9 bases line up with TRBD1. Losses at the gene ends were 7 bases for V and 5 bases for J; bases not matched to a gene: 9. The CDR3 is 13 residues long. The V gene's germline CDR1 is SQVTM and CDR2 ANQGSEA. CDR3 residues: CSGGRGQGHEQYF. The CDR3 coding sequence is TGCAGCGGGGGGAGGGGACAGGGCCACGAGCAGTACTTC.

The genes are TRBV30 and TRBJ2-7; 7 positions agree with TRBD2. The germline V gene has CDR1 GTSNPN and CDR2 SVGIG (reference sequence). The CDR3 sequence is 14 residues long. V trimming: 2 bases; J trimming: 3 bases; junction bases outside the gene matches: 7. CDR3: CAWSWGGQDYEQYF. In nucleotides, the CDR3 is TGTGCCTGGAGTTGGGGAGGGCAGGACTACGAGCAGTACTTC.